This T cell receptor beta chain was identified during a study of immune characterization of retroperitoneal liposarcoma. MiXCR, run by TCRdb on the PCR reads, gives a single entry per CDR3 protein. This sample has some 10,000 distinct CDR3 sequences; around a quarter occur once, and the top ten carry 6.5% to 10%. Sequencing used tumor tissue. This receptor was taken from a female donor with retroperitoneal liposarcoma.

For the CDR3, the DNA is TGTGCCAGCAGGGGACGGAATAGCAATCAGCCCCAGCATTTT. Translating gives CASRGRNSNQPQHF. J is TRBJ1-5 and V is TRBV6-1, with a tentative D call TRBD1 (5 bases). The CDR3 sequence is 14 residues long. Germline values: CDR1 MNHNS, CDR2 SASEGT. Trimming left V 6 bases short and J 0 bases short, with 9 bases between.